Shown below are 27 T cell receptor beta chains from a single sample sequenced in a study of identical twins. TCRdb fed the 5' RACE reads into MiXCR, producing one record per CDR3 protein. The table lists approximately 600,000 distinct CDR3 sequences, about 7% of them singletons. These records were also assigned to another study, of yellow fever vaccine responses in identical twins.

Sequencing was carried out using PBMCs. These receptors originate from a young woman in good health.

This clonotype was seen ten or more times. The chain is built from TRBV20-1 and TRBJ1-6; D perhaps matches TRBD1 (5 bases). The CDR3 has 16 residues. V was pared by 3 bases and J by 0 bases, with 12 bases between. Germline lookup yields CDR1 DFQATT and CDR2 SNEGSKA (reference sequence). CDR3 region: CSASRTMSSYNSPLHF. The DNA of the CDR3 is TGCAGTGCTAGTAGGACAATGAGCTCCTATAATTCACCCCTCCACTTT.

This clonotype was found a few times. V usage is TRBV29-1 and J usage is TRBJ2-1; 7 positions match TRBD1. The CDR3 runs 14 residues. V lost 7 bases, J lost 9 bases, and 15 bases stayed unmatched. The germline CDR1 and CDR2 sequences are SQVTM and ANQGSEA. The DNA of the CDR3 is TGCAGCGGGGGGACAGCCTATCCCCTCGGTGAGCAGTTCTTC. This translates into CSGGTAYPLGEQFF.

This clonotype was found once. CDR3: CASSFGVDYTEAFF. The CDR3 DNA reads TGTGCCAGCAGCTTTGGTGTTGACTACACTGAAGCTTTCTTT. The chain has TRBV7-9 and TRBJ1-1; D is uncertain. CDR1 and CDR2 from the germline V gene are SEHNR and FQNEAQ (reference sequence). The CDR3 runs 14 residues. The V gene lost 3 bases and the J gene lost 3 bases, with 11 bases spanning the gap.

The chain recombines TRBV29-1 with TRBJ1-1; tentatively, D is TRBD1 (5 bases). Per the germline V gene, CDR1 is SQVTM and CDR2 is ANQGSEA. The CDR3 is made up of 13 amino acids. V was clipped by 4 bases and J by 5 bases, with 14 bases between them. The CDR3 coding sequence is TGCAGCGTTGTTCGGGGGGTAACGACTGAAGCTTTCTTT. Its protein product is CSVVRGVTTEAFF.

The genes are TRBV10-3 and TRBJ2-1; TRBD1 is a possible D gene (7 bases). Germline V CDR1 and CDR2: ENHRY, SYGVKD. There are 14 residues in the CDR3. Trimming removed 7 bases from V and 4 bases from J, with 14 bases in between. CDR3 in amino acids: CAITGRGVYNEQFF. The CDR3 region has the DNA TGTGCCATCACGGGCAGGGGGGTTTACAATGAGCAGTTCTTC.

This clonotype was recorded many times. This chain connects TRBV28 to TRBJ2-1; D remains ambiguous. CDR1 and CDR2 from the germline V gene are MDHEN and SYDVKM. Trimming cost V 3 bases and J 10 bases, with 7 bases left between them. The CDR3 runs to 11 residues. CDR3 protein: CASSFGPEQFF. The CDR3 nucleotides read TGTGCCAGCAGTTTTGGGCCAGAGCAGTTCTTC.

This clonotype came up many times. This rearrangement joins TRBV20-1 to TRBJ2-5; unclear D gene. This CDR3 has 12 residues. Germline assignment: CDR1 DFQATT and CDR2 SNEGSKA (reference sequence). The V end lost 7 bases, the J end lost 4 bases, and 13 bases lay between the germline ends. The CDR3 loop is CSVRPGLETQYF. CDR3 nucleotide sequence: TGCAGTGTCAGACCCGGATTAGAGACCCAGTACTTC.

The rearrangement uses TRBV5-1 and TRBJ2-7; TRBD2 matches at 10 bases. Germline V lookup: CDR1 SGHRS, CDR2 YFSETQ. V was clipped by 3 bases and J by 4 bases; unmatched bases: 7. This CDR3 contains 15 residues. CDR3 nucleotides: TGCGCCAGCAGCTCTGGGGCTAGCGGGAGTTACGAGCAGTACTTC. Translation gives CASSSGASGSYEQYF. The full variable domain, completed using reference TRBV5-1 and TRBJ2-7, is KAGVTQTPRYLIKTRGQQVTLSCSPISGHRSVSWYQQTPGQGLQFLFEYFSETQRNKGNFPGRFSGRQFSNSRSEMNVSTLELGDSALYLCASSSGASGSYEQYFGPGTRLTVT.

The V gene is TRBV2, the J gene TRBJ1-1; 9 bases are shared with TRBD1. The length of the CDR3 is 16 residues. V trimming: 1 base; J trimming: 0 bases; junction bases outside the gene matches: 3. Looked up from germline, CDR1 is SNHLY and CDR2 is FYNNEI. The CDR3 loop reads CASSEGGTGLNTEAFF. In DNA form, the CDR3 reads TGTGCCAGCAGTGAAGGGGGGACAGGGTTGAACACTGAAGCTTTCTTT. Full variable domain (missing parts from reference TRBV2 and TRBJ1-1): EPEVTQTPSHQVTQMGQEVILRCVPISNHLYFYWYRQILGQKVEFLVSFYNNEISEKSEIFDDQFSVERPDGSNFTLKIRSTKLEDSAMYFCASSEGGTGLNTEAFFGQGTRLTVV.

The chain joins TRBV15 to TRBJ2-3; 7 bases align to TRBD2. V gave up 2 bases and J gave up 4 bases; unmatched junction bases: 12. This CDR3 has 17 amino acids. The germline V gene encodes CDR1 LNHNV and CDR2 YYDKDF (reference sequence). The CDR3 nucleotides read TGTGCCACCAGCAGATTGGGGGGGGGTGGGTTCTCAGATACGCAGTATTTT. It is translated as CATSRLGGGGFSDTQYF.

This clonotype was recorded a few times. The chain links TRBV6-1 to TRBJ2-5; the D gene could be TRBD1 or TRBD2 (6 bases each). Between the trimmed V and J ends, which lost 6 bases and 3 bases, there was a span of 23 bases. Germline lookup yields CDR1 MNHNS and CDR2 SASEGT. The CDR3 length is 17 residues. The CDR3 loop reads CASSHGAGGLSEETQYF. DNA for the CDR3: TGTGCCAGCAGCCACGGCGCCGGGGGCTTGTCAGAAGAGACCCAGTACTTC.

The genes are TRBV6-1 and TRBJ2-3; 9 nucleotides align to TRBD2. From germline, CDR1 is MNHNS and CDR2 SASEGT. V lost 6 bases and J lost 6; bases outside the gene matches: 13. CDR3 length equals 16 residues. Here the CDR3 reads CASRDWRGGQFDTQYF. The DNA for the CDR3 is TGTGCCAGCAGGGACTGGCGGGGGGGCCAGTTCGATACGCAGTATTTT.

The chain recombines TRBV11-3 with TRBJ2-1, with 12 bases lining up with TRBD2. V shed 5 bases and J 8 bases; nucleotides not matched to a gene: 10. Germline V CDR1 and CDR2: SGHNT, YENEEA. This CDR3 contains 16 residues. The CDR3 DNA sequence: TGTGCCAGCAGCCCAAGATGGTCTAGCGGGGGGGATGAGCAGTTCTTC. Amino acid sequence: CASSPRWSSGGDEQFF.

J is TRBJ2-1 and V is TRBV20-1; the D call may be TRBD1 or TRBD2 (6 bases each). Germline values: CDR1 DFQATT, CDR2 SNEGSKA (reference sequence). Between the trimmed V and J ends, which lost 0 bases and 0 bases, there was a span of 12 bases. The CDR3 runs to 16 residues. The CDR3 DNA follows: TGCAGTGCTAGAGATGGGGGGCGGAGCTCCTACAATGAGCAGTTCTTC. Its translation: CSARDGGRSSYNEQFF.

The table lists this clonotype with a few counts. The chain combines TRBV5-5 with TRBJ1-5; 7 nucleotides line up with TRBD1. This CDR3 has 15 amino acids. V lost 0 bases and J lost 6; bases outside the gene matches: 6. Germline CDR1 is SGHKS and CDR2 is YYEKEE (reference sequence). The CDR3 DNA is TGTGCCAGCAGCTTGGAACAGGGGACCGCTCAGCCCCAGCATTTT. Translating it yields CASSLEQGTAQPQHF.

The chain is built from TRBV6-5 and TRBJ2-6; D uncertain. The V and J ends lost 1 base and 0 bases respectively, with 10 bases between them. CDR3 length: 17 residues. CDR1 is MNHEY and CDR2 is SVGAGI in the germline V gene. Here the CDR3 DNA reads TGTGCCAGCAGTTACTTAGGGTCTGACTCTGGGGCCAACGTCCTGACTTTC. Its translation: CASSYLGSDSGANVLTF.

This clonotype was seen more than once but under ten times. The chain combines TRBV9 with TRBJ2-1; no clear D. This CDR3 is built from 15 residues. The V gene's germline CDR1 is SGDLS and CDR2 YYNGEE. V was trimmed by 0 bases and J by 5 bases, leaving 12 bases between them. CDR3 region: CASSVGEVSNNEQFF. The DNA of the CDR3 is TGTGCCAGCAGCGTAGGCGAGGTCTCGAACAATGAGCAGTTCTTC.

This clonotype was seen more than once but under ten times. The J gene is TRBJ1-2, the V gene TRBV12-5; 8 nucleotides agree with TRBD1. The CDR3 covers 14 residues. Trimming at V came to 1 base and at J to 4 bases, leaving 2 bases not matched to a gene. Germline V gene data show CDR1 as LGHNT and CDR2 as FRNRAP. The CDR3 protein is CASGLAGQGYGYTF. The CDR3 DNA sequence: TGTGCTAGTGGTTTGGCAGGACAGGGCTATGGCTACACCTTC.

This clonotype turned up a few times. Written as DNA, the CDR3 is TGTGCCAGCAGTCAGGTCTCTGGGGCCAACGTCCTGACTTTC. Translating it yields CASSQVSGANVLTF. The gene calls are TRBV25-1 and TRBJ2-6; D not certain. The germline gives CDR1 MGHDK, CDR2 SYGVNS. The V end lost 5 bases, the J end lost 0 bases, and 5 bases lay between the germline ends. The CDR3 runs to 14 residues.

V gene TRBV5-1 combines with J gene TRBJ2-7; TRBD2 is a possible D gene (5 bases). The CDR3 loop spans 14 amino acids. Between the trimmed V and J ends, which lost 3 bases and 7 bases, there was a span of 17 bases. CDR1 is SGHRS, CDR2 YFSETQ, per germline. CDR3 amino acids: CASSCPTGKGEQYV. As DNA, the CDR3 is TGCGCCAGCAGCTGTCCGACGGGGAAGGGAGAGCAGTACGTC.

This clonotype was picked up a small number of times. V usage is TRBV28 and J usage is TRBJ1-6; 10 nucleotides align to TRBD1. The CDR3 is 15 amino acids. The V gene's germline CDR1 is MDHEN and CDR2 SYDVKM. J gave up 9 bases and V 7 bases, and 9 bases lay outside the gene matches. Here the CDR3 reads CASTPGQGFVSPLHF. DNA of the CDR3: TGTGCCAGCACTCCGGGACAGGGGTTCGTTTCACCCCTCCACTTT.

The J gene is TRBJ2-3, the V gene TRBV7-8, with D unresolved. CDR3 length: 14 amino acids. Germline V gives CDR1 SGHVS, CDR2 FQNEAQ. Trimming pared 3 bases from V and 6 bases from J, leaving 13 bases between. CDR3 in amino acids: CASSFLAGRDTQYF. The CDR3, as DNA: TGTGCCAGCAGCTTCCTGGCAGGCAGGGATACGCAGTATTTT.

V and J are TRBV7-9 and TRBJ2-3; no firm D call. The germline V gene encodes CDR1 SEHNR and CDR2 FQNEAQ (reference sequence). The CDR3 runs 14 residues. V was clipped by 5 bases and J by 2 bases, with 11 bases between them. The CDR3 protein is CASSKDGLTDTQYF. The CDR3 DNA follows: TGTGCCAGCAGCAAGGACGGGCTCACAGATACGCAGTATTTT.

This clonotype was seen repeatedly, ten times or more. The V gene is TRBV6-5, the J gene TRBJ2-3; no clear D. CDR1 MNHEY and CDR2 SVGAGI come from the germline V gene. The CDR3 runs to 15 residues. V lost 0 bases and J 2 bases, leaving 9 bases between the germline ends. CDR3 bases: TGTGCCAGCAGTTACTCGAAGGTTTCCACAGATACGCAGTATTTT. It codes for CASSYSKVSTDTQYF.

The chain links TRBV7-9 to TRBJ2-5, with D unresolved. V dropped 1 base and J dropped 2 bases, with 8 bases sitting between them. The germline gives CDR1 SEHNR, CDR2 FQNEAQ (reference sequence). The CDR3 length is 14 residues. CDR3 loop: CASSLETEQETQYF. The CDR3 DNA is TGTGCCAGCAGCTTAGAAACGGAACAAGAGACCCAGTACTTC.

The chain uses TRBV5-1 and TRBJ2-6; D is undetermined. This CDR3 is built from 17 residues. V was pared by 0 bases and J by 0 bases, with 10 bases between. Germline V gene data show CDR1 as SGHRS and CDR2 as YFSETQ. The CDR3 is CASSLAHYSSGANVLTF. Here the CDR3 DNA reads TGCGCCAGCAGCTTGGCCCACTATAGCTCTGGGGCCAACGTCCTGACTTTC.

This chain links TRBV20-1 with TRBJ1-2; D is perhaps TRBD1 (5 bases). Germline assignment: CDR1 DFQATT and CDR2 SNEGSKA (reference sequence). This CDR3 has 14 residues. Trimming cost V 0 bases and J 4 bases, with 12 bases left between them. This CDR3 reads CSARDRQLLYGYTF. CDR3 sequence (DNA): TGCAGTGCTAGAGACCGACAGTTACTCTATGGCTACACCTTC.